The 17 T cell receptor beta chains below come from one sample, sequenced in a study of blood T cell repertoires in COVID-19 (dated by TCRdb to 2019 to 2021). Receptors were amplified or captured by the immunoSEQ multiplex PCR assay. TCRdb provides this immuneACCESS table in a form limited to in-frame rearrangements. Some clones are lacking; in checked studies, under half of them reflect an unresolved V gene, and why the rest are absent is not known. Within this sample are some 260,000 clones, with roughly 80% of them counted one time only. In total, the top ten clones hold approximately 9.1% of the sample. Specimen: peripheral blood. These receptors were collected from a man older than 75 with acute or convalescent COVID-19.

The chain carries TRBV6-1 and TRBJ1-6; D gene ambiguous. Germline CDR1 reads MNHNS; CDR2 reads SASEGT. This CDR3 is 16 amino acids long. Trimming took 2 bases from V and 5 from J, leaving 13 bases between them. The CDR3 DNA sequence: TGTGCCAGCAGTGAATATTCGGGAATTAATAATTCACCCCTCCACTTT. Protein: CASSEYSGINNSPLHF.

The chain links TRBV4-1 to TRBJ1-3; 12 bases are a match to TRBD1. This CDR3 is 18 amino acids long. V lost 6 bases, J lost 4 bases, and 13 bases stayed unmatched. Germline V CDR1 and CDR2: MGHRA, YSYEKL. CDR3 protein: CASRNKIWDRGPGNTIYF. CDR3 sequence (DNA): TGCGCCAGCAGGAACAAGATCTGGGACAGGGGGCCAGGAAACACCATATATTTT.

This sequence joins TRBV7-8 and TRBJ1-5; tentatively, D is TRBD1 (6 bases). Trimming left V 7 bases short and J 5 bases short, with 12 bases between. The length of the CDR3 is 13 residues. CDR1 SGHVS and CDR2 FQNEAQ come from the germline V gene. CDR3 loop: CASTGTPDQPQHF. The CDR3, as DNA: TGTGCCAGCACCGGGACACCCGATCAGCCCCAGCATTTT.

The gene calls are TRBV30 and TRBJ1-2; maybe TRBD1 (5 bases). V dropped 1 base and J dropped 8 bases, with 11 bases sitting between them. Germline CDR1 is GTSNPN and CDR2 is SVGIG (reference sequence). The CDR3 loop spans 12 amino acids. In nucleotides, the CDR3 is TGTGCCTGGAGTGCGACAGTGGGAGGCTACACCTTC. Residues: CAWSATVGGYTF. The full variable domain, with the rest looked up from reference TRBV30 and TRBJ1-2, is SQTIHQWPATLVQPVGSPLSLECTVEGTSNPNLYWYRQAAGRGLQLLFYSVGIGQISSEVPQNLSASRPQDRQFILSSKKLLLSDSGFYLCAWSATVGGYTFGSGTRLTVV.

This chain links TRBV13 with TRBJ2-1, with 8 bases fitting TRBD2. The germline CDR1 and CDR2 sequences are PRHDT and FYEKMQ (reference sequence). The CDR3 runs 16 residues. V lost 7 bases, J lost 3 bases, and 11 bases stayed unmatched. Here the CDR3 reads CASKGASGGYYNEQFF. CDR3 coding DNA: TGTGCCAGCAAGGGAGCGAGCGGGGGTTACTACAATGAGCAGTTCTTC.

This chain links TRBV10-3 with TRBJ2-1; weak D call: TRBD1 (6 bases). V gave up 2 bases and J gave up 2 bases, with 13 bases separating them. In germline, CDR1 is ENHRY, CDR2 SYGVKD. This CDR3 is built from 16 residues. CDR3 amino acids: CAISEGGALAYNEQFF. Here the CDR3 DNA reads TGTGCCATCAGTGAGGGGGGCGCGCTAGCCTACAATGAGCAGTTCTTC.

The chain uses TRBV4-1 and TRBJ2-1, with D possibly TRBD1 on 6 matching bases. CDR1 is MGHRA, CDR2 YSYEKL, per germline. This CDR3 is 16 amino acids long. With 4 bases removed from V and 0 bases from J, the gap between germline ends came to 13 bases. CDR3 sequence reads: CASSPQQGSSYNEQFF. CDR3 coding DNA: TGCGCCAGCAGCCCACAACAGGGTAGCTCCTACAATGAGCAGTTCTTC.

The chain carries TRBV13 and TRBJ1-3; no clear D gene. V was cut by 5 bases and J by 0 bases, with 14 bases left in between. The length of the CDR3 is 16 residues. Germline CDR1 is PRHDT and CDR2 is FYEKMQ (reference sequence). In DNA form, the CDR3 reads TGTGCCAGCAGCATATACGGGGAGAGCTCTGGAAACACCATATATTTT. Its translation is CASSIYGESSGNTIYF.

The rearrangement links TRBV6-5 to TRBJ2-5; TRBD1 is a possible D gene (6 bases). With 6 bases removed from V and 0 bases from J, the gap between germline ends came to 14 bases. This CDR3 has 15 amino acids. Germline lookup yields CDR1 MNHEY and CDR2 SVGAGI. The CDR3 DNA is TGTGCCAGCAGATTTACAGGGTCGTACCAAGAGACCCAGTACTTC. It encodes CASRFTGSYQETQYF.

On this clone: Other DNA sequences within the sample encode an identical CDR3. This chain links TRBV11-2 with TRBJ1-2, with a tentative D call TRBD1 (6 bases). CDR1 is SGHAT and CDR2 is FQNNGV in the germline V gene. The V and J ends lost 3 bases and 7 bases respectively, with 12 bases between them. This CDR3 is 13 amino acids long. CDR3 sequence: CASSLRGGGGYTF. The CDR3 DNA sequence: TGTGCCAGCAGCTTGAGGGGGGGAGGTGGCTACACCTTC. The entire variable domain, with the rest obtained from reference TRBV11-2 and TRBJ1-2, is as follows: EAGVAQSPRYKIIEKRQSVAFWCNPISGHATLYWYQQILGQGPKLLIQFQNNGVVDDSQLPKDRFSAERLKGVDSTLKIQPAKLEDSAVYLCASSLRGGGGYTFGSGTRLTVV.

The rearrangement uses TRBV4-2 and TRBJ2-1; 7 nucleotides align to TRBD1. In germline, CDR1 is LGHNA, CDR2 YNFKEQ. The junction had 7 bases not matched to a gene; V was cut back by 0 bases and J by 8 bases. The CDR3 sequence is 15 residues long. In nucleotides, the CDR3 is TGTGCCAGCAGCCAAGACCCGGACAGGACAGATGAGCAGTTCTTC. It translates to CASSQDPDRTDEQFF.

The chain recombines TRBV7-5 with TRBJ1-5; the table's TRBD1 call for D was not verified on the DNA. TRBV7-5 is tagged as a pseudogene. The CDR3 is 18 residues long. CDR3 region: CARSGGYRDTHSNQPQHF. CDR3 nucleotides: TGTGCCAGAAGCGGAGGATACCGGGACACCCATAGCAATCAGCCCCAGCATTTT.

The CDR3 sequence: CASRGGDRVQEKLFF. Here the CDR3 DNA reads TGTGCCAGCAGGGGAGGGGACAGGGTACAGGAAAAACTGTTTTTT. The rearrangement links TRBV28 to TRBJ1-4; 9 bases align to TRBD1. The CDR3 contains 15 residues. After removal of 6 bases from V and 8 bases from J, the junction contained 10 bases not matched to a gene. Germline CDR1 MDHEN, CDR2 SYDVKM.

This rearrangement joins TRBV7-9 to TRBJ1-5; D is uncertain. Trimming stripped 5 bases from V and 9 bases from J, with 11 bases between. Germline V CDR1 and CDR2: SEHNR, FQNEAQ (reference sequence). The CDR3 loop spans 12 amino acids. In nucleotides, the CDR3 is TGTGCCAGCAGCCCGAGCAATGGGCCCCAGCATTTT. It yields the protein CASSPSNGPQHF. Filled out from reference TRBV7-9 and TRBJ1-5, the complete variable domain reads DTGVSQNPRHKITKRGQNVTFRCDPISEHNRLYWYRQTLGQGPEFLTYFQNEAQLEKSRLLSDRFSAERPKGSFSTLEIQRTEQGDSAMYLCASSPSNGPQHFGDGTRLSIL.

The chain combines TRBV19 with TRBJ2-3; 8 positions match TRBD2. CDR3 length: 17 amino acids. The V gene's germline CDR1 is LNHDA and CDR2 SQIVND (reference sequence). With V trimmed by 0 bases and J by 3 bases, 8 bases remained unmatched. CDR3 sequence: CASSIDRRGGPTDTQYF. DNA for the CDR3: TGTGCCAGTAGTATAGATCGGCGCGGGGGGCCTACAGATACGCAGTATTTT.

The chain links TRBV12-3 or TRBV12-4 to TRBJ1-1, with D possibly being TRBD1 (5 bases). Trimming took off 5 bases at V and 4 bases at J, with 11 bases between the two ends. The CDR3 has 13 residues. The CDR3 region is CASSRQLGTEAFF. Here the CDR3 DNA reads TGTGCCAGCAGTAGACAGCTTGGCACTGAAGCTTTCTTT.

The chain carries TRBV4-1 and TRBJ2-1; 7 bases line up with TRBD2. CDR3 length: 15 amino acids. Germline V lookup: CDR1 MGHRA, CDR2 YSYEKL. V shed 3 bases, J shed 8 bases, and the junction held 10 bases outside the gene matches. CDR3 DNA: TGCGCCAGCAGCCACTTCAGCGGGATGGGGTATGAGCAGTTCTTC. It specifies CASSHFSGMGYEQFF.